The clone carrying this T cell receptor (beta chain) appeared many times. Its antigen is not known. The source of the sample is a study of T-cell reconstitution after alpha-beta-depleted transplantation in children. Unique molecular identifiers tagged the TCRbeta library. TCRdb redid the calling of the PCR reads with MiXCR, one entry per CDR3 protein. The profile shows more than 400,000 distinct CDR3 sequences, over 9.5% of them singletons. The CDR3 has 15 residues. The V and J ends lost 0 bases and 0 bases respectively, with 7 bases between them. CDR1 is MDHEN and CDR2 is SYDVKM in the germline V gene. Study results and limitations: For some patients, TCRbeta diversity was high at day 60 because of recipient T cells and thymic progenitors that survived. At around two months after transplant, the alpha-beta T cells were reportedly derived from several hundred expanded clones that came from non-depleted graft cells. It was newly produced T cells that mostly accounted for T-cell counts and diversity one year after transplant.

Sequences were derived from PBMCs, mostly from graft donor cells, sampled 180 days after TCRalphabeta/CD19-depleted stem cell transplant. This sequence originates from a female patient aged 2 to 10 who had a stem cell transplant for aplastic anemia, so the T cells may come from the graft donor. V gene TRBV28 combines with J gene TRBJ2-3; no clear D. The CDR3 nucleotides read TGTGCCAGCAGTTTATGGTCTTCTAGCACAGATACGCAGTATTTT. Residues: CASSLWSSSTDTQYF.